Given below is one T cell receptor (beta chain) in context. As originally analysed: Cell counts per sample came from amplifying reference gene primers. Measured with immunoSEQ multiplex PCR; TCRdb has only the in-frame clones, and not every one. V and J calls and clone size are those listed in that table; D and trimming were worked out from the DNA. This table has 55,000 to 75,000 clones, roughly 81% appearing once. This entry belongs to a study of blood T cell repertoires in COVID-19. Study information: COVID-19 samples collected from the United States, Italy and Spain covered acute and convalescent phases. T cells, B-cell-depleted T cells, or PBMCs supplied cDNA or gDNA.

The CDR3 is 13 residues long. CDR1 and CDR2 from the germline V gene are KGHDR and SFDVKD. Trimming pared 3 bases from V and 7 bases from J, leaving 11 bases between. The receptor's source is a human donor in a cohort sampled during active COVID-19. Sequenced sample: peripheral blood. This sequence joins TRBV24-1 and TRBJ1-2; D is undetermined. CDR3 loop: CATSDPGSGGYTF. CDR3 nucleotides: TGTGCCACCAGTGATCCGGGTTCGGGTGGCTACACCTTC.